This TCR beta chain was recorded in a study of T cells in Graves' hyperthyroidism and ophthalmopathy. General study points: Prediction of ophthalmopathy progression came a median 6.5 months pre-onset. A model of 13 V-J features distinguished ophthalmopathy from stable hyperthyroidism. Most expanded thyroid clonotypes above 0.001 also appeared in blood.

The sample holds many counts of this clonotype. The antigen is not known. V lost 0 bases and J 4 bases, leaving 7 bases between the germline ends. The germline V gene has CDR1 SGHKS and CDR2 YYEKEE (reference sequence). The CDR3 covers 13 residues. Amplification of TCR beta CDR3 regions used RNA as the template. TCR CDR3 underwent first-round RT-PCR with the HTBI primer set. MiXCR, run by TCRdb on the multiplex PCR reads, gives a single entry per CDR3 protein. The sample has 300,000 to 500,000 distinct CDR3 sequences, over 12% seen once. Sequenced input: blood. The V and J genes are TRBV5-5 and TRBJ1-1, with D uncertain. The TCR was taken from a man aged 45-60 years with Graves' ophthalmopathy. The CDR3 nucleotides are TGTGCCAGCAGCTTGGAGACGTTCACTGAAGCTTTCTTT. Translating it yields CASSLETFTEAFF.